The present entry profiles one TCR beta chain with its context. This clonotype was detected many times. The antigen it recognizes is unknown. This may be a read error, as it is one base from a much larger clone. These data are taken from a study of Graves' ophthalmopathy and Graves' hyperthyroidism (dated by TCRdb to the late 2010s). With regard to the full study: Stable hyperthyroidism was defined as no progression to ophthalmopathy within 18 months of follow-up. For independent validation, a separate cohort was made up of 18 to 20 hyperthyroidism patients plus 17 patients who later progressed from hyperthyroidism to ophthalmopathy. Following sample collection, hyperthyroidism patients were given methimazole at a starting dose of 30 mg daily, and ophthalmopathy patients were given high-dose intravenous methylprednisolone. In total, 135 blood samples were TCR-sequenced: 40 to 45 ophthalmopathy, some 75 hyperthyroidism and roughly 17 hyperthyroidism-to-ophthalmopathy patients. A discovery set of 95 to 100 patients (around 45 ophthalmopathy, 55 to 65 stable hyperthyroidism) was enrolled to explore V-J signatures distinguishing ophthalmopathy from hyperthyroidism. The study used signatures of the TCR beta repertoire to tell Graves' ophthalmopathy apart from Graves' hyperthyroidism and to predict which patients would progress to ophthalmopathy. T-cell repertoires of thyroid tissue and blood were compared in over 5 hyperthyroidism patients. Paper-wide results and their limitations: Sample size was not predetermined statistically, and investigators were not blinded to group allocation. In validation, the model predicted ophthalmopathy progression with more than 70% sensitivity and approximately 78% specificity; 12 predicted patients were CT-confirmed with GO in a median of 6.5 months. The 13-signature model separated ophthalmopathy from stable hyperthyroidism with 85% to 90% sensitivity and just under 84% specificity in cross-validation, and 80%/75% in the test set. Most expanded thyroid clonotypes with a frequency above 0.001 also appeared in blood, which suggests that blood repertoires may reflect the immune response in the thyroid.

V loses 2 bases of germline sequence and J loses 0 bases, and the interval between the two ends is 1 base. From the cysteine up to the phenylalanine, the CDR3 has a length of 13 residues. Of all the DNA, just the CDR3 is kept, 39 bases in frame from base 1. In the germline V gene, CDR1 corresponds to MRHNA and CDR2 to SNTAGT. For repertoire sequencing, TCR beta CDR3 regions were amplified from RNA transcripts. HTBI primers and the Qiagen OneStep RT-PCR kit were used in a first-round RT-PCR, which was followed by a second-round multiplex PCR, size selection and purification. The libraries underwent paired-end sequencing with 100 bp reads on an Illumina HiSeq2000. In the authors' own workflow: SOAPnuke was used for read processing, and reads with adapters, uncalled bases, a mean Phred below 15, or no exact constant-primer or identifier match were discarded. High-quality paired reads were merged with COPE v1.2.5. Clonotypes were defined as unique nucleotide sequences and were aligned to IMGT TRB V, D and J references using MiTCR v1.1. The analysis was limited to V-J combinations with a frequency above 0.0001, which together covered over 98% of repertoires. For each V-J combination, a TCR clonal expansion and chaos score was defined as F50 clonal expansion divided by the chaos observed in the TCRdist matrix. Welch's t-statistics and random forest were used to reduce the features to approximately 13 V-J combinations, which were then used as input to a naive Bayes classifier. Thyroid-blood repertoire similarity was quantified with the Morisita-Horn index. TCRdb reran the public reads through fastp at Q25 and MiXCR, keeping productive beta chains. Rows matching on CDR3 protein sequence are summarized as one entry with the most common DNA and genes. What appears here as the V and J calls and clone size reflects TCRdb's work, not the paper's. The sample table holds around 1,000,000 distinct CDR3 sequences, of which about 38% were seen once. The biggest ten clones account for around 10% of the sample.

Hyperthyroidism patients were newly diagnosed, with disease duration under 2 months, and aged 18 to 65 years. Patients with other autoimmune diseases, uncontrolled infections, pregnancy or lactation were excluded. Diagnosis relied on clinical symptoms, serum thyroxine, TRAb, thyroid ultrasound and orbital computed tomography. Trizol reagent was used to extract the total RNA, and its quality was then checked on an Agilent 2100 Bioanalyzer. The chain was built from TRBV6-4 and TRBJ2-2; no D gene call is confident. Specimen: peripheral blood or thyroid tissue (not recorded which). The receptor was derived from an adult man with Graves' hyperthyroidism. DNA sequence: TGTGCCAGCAGTGACACGAACACCGGGGAGCTGTTTTTT. Its translation is CASSDTNTGELFF.